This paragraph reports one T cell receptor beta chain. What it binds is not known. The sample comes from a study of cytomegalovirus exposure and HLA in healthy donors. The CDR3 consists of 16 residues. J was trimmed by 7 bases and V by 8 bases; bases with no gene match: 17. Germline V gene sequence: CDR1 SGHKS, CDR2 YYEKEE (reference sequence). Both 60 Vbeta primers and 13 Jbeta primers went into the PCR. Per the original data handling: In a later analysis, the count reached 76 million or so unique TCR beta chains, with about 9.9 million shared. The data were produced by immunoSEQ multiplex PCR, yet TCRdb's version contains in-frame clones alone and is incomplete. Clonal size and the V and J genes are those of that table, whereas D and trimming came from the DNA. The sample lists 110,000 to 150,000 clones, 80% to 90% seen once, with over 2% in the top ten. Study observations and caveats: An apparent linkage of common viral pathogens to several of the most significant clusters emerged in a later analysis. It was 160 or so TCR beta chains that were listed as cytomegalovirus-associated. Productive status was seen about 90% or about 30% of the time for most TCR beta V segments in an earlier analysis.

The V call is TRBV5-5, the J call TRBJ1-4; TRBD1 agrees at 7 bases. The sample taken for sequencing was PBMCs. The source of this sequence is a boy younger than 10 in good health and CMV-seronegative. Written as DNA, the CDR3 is TGTGCCAGTGATGATACAGCCATAGGGGGCGGTGAAAAACTGTTTTTT. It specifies CASDDTAIGGGEKLFF.